Shown below are 15 T cell receptor beta chains from a single sample sequenced in a study of cytotoxic CD8 clonotypes in ibrutinib-treated CLL. The repertoire was sequenced with immunoSEQ multiplex PCR; TCRdb's copy has only in-frame clones and lacks some. The sample yields around 310,000 clones, roughly 79% seen once. The material sequenced was PBMCs, taken before ibrutinib treatment. All receptors come from a human donor with chronic lymphocytic leukemia.

The chain has TRBV7-9 and TRBJ2-4; maybe TRBD2 (6 bases). Per germline, CDR1 SEHNR and CDR2 FQNEAQ (reference sequence). The CDR3 consists of 15 residues. Trimming took off 5 bases at V and 8 bases at J, with 19 bases between the two ends. The DNA of the CDR3 is TGTGCCAGCAGCCGAGACGGGAGTGCCTATGACATTCAGTACTTC. Translating it yields CASSRDGSAYDIQYF.

This clone was picked up one time. The chain carries TRBV30 and TRBJ2-3; D call uncertain. Trimming took 1 base from V and 2 from J, leaving 10 bases between them. This CDR3 contains 14 residues. From germline, CDR1 is GTSNPN and CDR2 SVGIG (reference sequence). Here the CDR3 reads CAWSADFITDTQYF. In DNA, the CDR3 is TGTGCCTGGAGTGCCGACTTTATCACAGATACGCAGTATTTT.

V gene TRBV10-2 combines with J gene TRBJ2-5; TRBD2 matches 11 bases. After removal of 3 bases from V and 2 bases from J, the junction contained 2 bases not matched to a gene. The CDR3 totals 15 residues. CDR1 and CDR2 (germline): WSHSY, SAAADI. The CDR3 spells CASSDPSGGQETQYF. In DNA form, the CDR3 reads TGCGCCAGCAGTGATCCTAGCGGGGGGCAAGAGACCCAGTACTTC.

The V call is TRBV2, the J call TRBJ2-3; 8 bases align to TRBD1. Per the germline V gene, CDR1 is SNHLY and CDR2 is FYNNEI. The junction had 7 bases not matched to a gene; V was cut back by 3 bases and J by 2 bases. The CDR3 consists of 16 residues. This chain's CDR3 is CASSDRGQGFTDTQYF. CDR3 nucleotide sequence: TGTGCCAGCAGTGACCGCGGACAGGGCTTCACAGATACGCAGTATTTT.

J is TRBJ2-3 and V is TRBV19; 7 bases are shared with TRBD2. In germline, CDR1 is LNHDA, CDR2 SQIVND (reference sequence). This CDR3 comprises 16 residues. Trimming removed 6 bases from V and 3 bases from J; junction bases left unmatched: 12. CDR3 nucleotide sequence: TGTGCCAGTAGCAACTCGGGGGGAGGCGGGACAGATACGCAGTATTTT. It specifies CASSNSGGGGTDTQYF. Supplemented by reference TRBV19 and TRBJ2-3, the full variable domain reads DGGITQSPKYLFRKEGQNVTLSCEQNLNHDAMYWYRQDPGQGLRLIYYSQIVNDFQKGDIAEGYSVSREKKESFPLTVTSAQKNPTAFYLCASSNSGGGGTDTQYFGPGTRLTVL.

The chain joins TRBV7-2 to TRBJ2-7; TRBD2 matches 8 bases. This CDR3 spans 15 amino acids. Looked up from germline, CDR1 is SGHTA and CDR2 is FQGNSA. J was trimmed by 4 bases and V by 4 bases; bases with no gene match: 9. This chain's CDR3 is CASSSAGTSGYEQYF. The CDR3 DNA reads TGTGCCAGCAGCTCCGCCGGGACTAGTGGGTACGAGCAGTACTTC.

The chain combines TRBV5-6 with TRBJ1-2, with D hard to call. The ends were cut back, 3 bases at V and 4 bases at J, with 13 bases in the middle. The CDR3 totals 14 residues. The germline CDR1 and CDR2 sequences are SGHDT and YYEEEE. The CDR3 spells CASSYFAESYGYTF. The CDR3 DNA reads as TGTGCCAGCAGCTATTTCGCGGAATCCTATGGCTACACCTTC. Complete variable domain (other parts from reference TRBV5-6 and TRBJ1-2): DAGVTQSPTHLIKTRGQQVTLRCSPKSGHDTVSWYQQALGQGPQFIFQYYEEEERQRGNFPDRFSGHQFPNYSSELNVNALLLGDSALYLCASSYFAESYGYTFGSGTRLTVV.

The chain combines TRBV27 with TRBJ1-4; TRBD1 matches 7 bases. The germline gives CDR1 MNHEY, CDR2 SMNVEV (reference sequence). The CDR3 loop spans 12 amino acids. V shed 4 bases, J shed 7 bases, and the junction held 0 bases outside the gene matches. CDR3 DNA: TGTGCCAGCAGTTACAGGGGTGAAAAACTGTTTTTT. Protein: CASSYRGEKLFF.

The chain uses TRBV2 and TRBJ1-2; unclear D gene. Germline V gene sequence: CDR1 SNHLY, CDR2 FYNNEI. V was pared by 10 bases and J by 8 bases, with 14 bases between. This CDR3 has 11 residues. CDR3 nucleotide sequence: TGTGCCATTCAAGGCAGTCGAGGCTACACCTTC. Its translation: CAIQGSRGYTF.

For the CDR3, the DNA is TGTGCCAGCAGCGTGAGGGACAGGGTGGAGACCCAGTACTTC. It is translated as CASSVRDRVETQYF. The chain is built from TRBV7-6 and TRBJ2-5; TRBD1 aligns across 9 bases. This CDR3 has 14 amino acids. In germline, CDR1 is SGHVS, CDR2 FNYEAQ. With V trimmed by 5 bases and J by 5 bases, 6 bases remained unmatched.

The genes are TRBV30 and TRBJ1-5; no clear D gene. V was trimmed by 3 bases and J by 7 bases, leaving 13 bases between them. The CDR3 is 13 residues long. Germline CDR1 and CDR2: GTSNPN and SVGIG (reference sequence). CDR3 sequence: CAWSPTRFQPQHF. In nucleotides, the CDR3 is TGTGCCTGGAGCCCTACAAGGTTCCAGCCCCAGCATTTT.

This clone was seen only a few times. The CDR3 region has the DNA TGTGCCAGCAGTCAAGGACTAGCGGGATTATACAATGAGCAGTTCTTC. Translation: CASSQGLAGLYNEQFF. J is TRBJ2-1 and V is TRBV6-1; 12 bases align to TRBD2. The germline V gene has CDR1 MNHNS and CDR2 SASEGT. This CDR3 spans 16 amino acids. The J segment lost 4 bases and the V segment lost 5 bases, leaving 6 bases of the junction unmatched.

This clone was seen a single time. The chain recombines TRBV30 with TRBJ2-4, with D perhaps TRBD1 (6 bases). The germline V gene has CDR1 GTSNPN and CDR2 SVGIG (reference sequence). V lost 1 base to trimming and J lost 11 bases, with 15 bases between them. The CDR3 is 13 amino acids. The CDR3 DNA is TGTGCCTGGAGTGGTAGGGGGTCGATCCTTCAGTACTTC. Translating gives CAWSGRGSILQYF.

The chain is built from TRBV29-1 and TRBJ2-3, with D hard to call. The germline CDR1 and CDR2 sequences are SQVTM and ANQGSEA. CDR3 length: 12 residues. Trimming stripped 2 bases from V and 0 bases from J, with 3 bases between. The CDR3 protein is CSVESSTDTQYF. CDR3 nucleotide sequence: TGCAGCGTTGAATCTAGCACAGATACGCAGTATTTT.

The chain uses TRBV5-1 and TRBJ2-7; no firm D call. Germline assignment: CDR1 SGHRS and CDR2 YFSETQ. The V end lost 4 bases, the J end lost 0 bases, and 11 bases lay between the germline ends. The CDR3 is 14 amino acids. CDR3 residues: CASSPGFGSYEQYF. Written as DNA, the CDR3 is TGCGCCAGCAGCCCTGGGTTTGGCTCCTACGAGCAGTACTTC.